This note documents a single T cell receptor (beta chain) sequence. Assay used: immunoSEQ multiplex PCR; TCRdb lists only in-frame clones, some missing. Of around 290,000 clones listed, about 89% are singletons. This sample was included in a study of blood T cell repertoires in COVID-19. Categorization into cohorts depended on clinical history that participants reported. The CDR3 runs to 14 residues. Looked up from germline, CDR1 is SGHRS and CDR2 is YFSETQ. Deletions cut 1 base from V and 3 bases from J, with 8 bases between. The chain recombines TRBV5-1 with TRBJ2-1, with D perhaps TRBD2 (5 bases). The source of this sequence is a woman younger than 30 who had recovered from COVID-19. Sequenced material: PBMCs or T cells enriched from blood (not recorded which). CDR3 nucleotide sequence: TGCGCCAGCAGCTTGAGCGGCCACTACAATGAGCAGTTCTTC. This translates into CASSLSGHYNEQFF.